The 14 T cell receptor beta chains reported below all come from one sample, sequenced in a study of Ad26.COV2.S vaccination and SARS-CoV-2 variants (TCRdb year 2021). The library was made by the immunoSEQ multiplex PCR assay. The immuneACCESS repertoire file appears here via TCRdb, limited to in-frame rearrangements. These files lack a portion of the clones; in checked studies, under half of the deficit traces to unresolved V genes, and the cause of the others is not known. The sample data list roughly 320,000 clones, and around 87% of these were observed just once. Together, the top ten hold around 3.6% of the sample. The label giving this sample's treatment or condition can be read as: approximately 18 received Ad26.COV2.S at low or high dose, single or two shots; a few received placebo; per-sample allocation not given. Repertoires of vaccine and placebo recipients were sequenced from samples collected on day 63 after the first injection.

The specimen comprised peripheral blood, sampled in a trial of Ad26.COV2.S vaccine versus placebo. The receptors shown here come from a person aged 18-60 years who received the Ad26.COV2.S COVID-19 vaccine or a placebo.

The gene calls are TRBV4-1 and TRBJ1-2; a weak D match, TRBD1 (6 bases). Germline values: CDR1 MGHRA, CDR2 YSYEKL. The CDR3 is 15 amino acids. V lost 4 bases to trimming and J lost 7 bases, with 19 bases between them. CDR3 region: CASSRGIGTSSGYTF. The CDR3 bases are TGCGCCAGCAGCCGAGGGATCGGGACATCGAGTGGCTACACCTTC.

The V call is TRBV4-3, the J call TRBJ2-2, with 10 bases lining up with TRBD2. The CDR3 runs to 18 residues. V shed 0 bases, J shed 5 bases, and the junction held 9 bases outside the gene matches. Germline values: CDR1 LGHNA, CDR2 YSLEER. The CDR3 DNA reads TGCGCCAGCAGCCAAGATAGCCACCGGGGACTAGCGACCGGGGAGCTGTTTTTT. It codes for CASSQDSHRGLATGELFF.

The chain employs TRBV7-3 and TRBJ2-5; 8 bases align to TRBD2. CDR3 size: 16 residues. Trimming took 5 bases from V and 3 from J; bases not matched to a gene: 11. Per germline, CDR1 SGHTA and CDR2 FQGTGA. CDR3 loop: CASSLSGVAGKETQYF. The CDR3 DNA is TGTGCCAGCAGCCTCTCGGGGGTAGCGGGGAAAGAGACCCAGTACTTC.

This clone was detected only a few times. The CDR3 nucleotides are TGTGCCAGCAGCCCCGCGGTCCCTGGAAACACCATATATTTT. It yields the protein CASSPAVPGNTIYF. The rearrangement links TRBV9 to TRBJ1-3, with D uncertain. CDR3 length: 14 residues. Trimming shortened V by 4 bases and J by 2 bases, and 10 bases separated the two germline ends. Germline V gene sequence: CDR1 SGDLS, CDR2 YYNGEE. Based on the CDR3 plus reference TRBV9 and TRBJ1-3, the full variable domain is DSGVTQTPKHLITATGQRVTLRCSPRSGDLSVYWYQQSLDQGLQFLIQYYNGEERAKGNILERFSAQQFPDLHSELNLSSLELGDSALYFCASSPAVPGNTIYFGEGSWLTVV.

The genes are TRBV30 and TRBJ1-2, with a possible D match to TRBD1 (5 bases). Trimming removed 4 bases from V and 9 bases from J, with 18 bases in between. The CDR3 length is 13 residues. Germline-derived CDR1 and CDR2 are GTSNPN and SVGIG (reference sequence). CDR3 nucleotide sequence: TGTGCCTGGATCCTAGGGGCAGGGTCTCGCTACACCTTC. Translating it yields CAWILGAGSRYTF.

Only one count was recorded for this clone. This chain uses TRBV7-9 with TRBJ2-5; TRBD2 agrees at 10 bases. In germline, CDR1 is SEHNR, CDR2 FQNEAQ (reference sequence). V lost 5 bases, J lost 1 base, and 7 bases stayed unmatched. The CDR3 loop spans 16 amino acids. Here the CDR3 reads CASSPRTSGVQETQYF. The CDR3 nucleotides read TGTGCCAGCAGCCCCCGGACTAGCGGAGTCCAAGAGACCCAGTACTTC.

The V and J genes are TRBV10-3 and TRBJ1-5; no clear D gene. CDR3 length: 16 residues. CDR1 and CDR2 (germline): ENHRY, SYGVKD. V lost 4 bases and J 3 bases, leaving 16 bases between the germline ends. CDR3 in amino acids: CAISAVGGMNNQPQHF. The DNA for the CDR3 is TGTGCCATCAGTGCAGTAGGCGGGATGAACAATCAGCCCCAGCATTTT.

The CDR3 reads CASSVAYNQPQHF. For the CDR3, the DNA is TGTGCCAGCAGCGTAGCTTACAATCAGCCCCAGCATTTT. The chain is built from TRBV9 and TRBJ1-5; unclear D gene. CDR1 and CDR2 from the germline V gene are SGDLS and YYNGEE. The CDR3 contains 13 residues. Trimming removed 0 bases at V and 3 bases at J, with 4 bases between.

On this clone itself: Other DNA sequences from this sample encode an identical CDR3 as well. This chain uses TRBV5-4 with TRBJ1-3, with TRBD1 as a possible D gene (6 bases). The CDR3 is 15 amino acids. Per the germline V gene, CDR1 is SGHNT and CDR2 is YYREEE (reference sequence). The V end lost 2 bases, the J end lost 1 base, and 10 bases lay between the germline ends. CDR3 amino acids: CASSLQGGSGNTIYF. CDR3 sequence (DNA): TGTGCCAGCAGCTTACAGGGCGGGTCTGGAAACACCATATATTTT.

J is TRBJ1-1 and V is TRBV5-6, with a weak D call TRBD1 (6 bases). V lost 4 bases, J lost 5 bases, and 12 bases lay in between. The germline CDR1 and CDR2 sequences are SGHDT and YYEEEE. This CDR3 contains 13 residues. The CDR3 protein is CASSMTGWTEAFF. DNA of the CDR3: TGTGCCAGCAGCATGACAGGTTGGACTGAAGCTTTCTTT. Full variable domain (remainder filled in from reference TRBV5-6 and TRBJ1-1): DAGVTQSPTHLIKTRGQQVTLRCSPKSGHDTVSWYQQALGQGPQFIFQYYEEEERQRGNFPDRFSGHQFPNYSSELNVNALLLGDSALYLCASSMTGWTEAFFGQGTRLTVV.

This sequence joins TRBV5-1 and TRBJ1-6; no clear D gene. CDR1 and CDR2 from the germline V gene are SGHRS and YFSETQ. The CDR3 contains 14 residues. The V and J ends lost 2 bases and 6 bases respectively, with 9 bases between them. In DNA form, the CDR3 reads TGCGCCAGCAGCTTTGGCGCAGCTAATTCACCCCTCCACTTT. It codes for CASSFGAANSPLHF.

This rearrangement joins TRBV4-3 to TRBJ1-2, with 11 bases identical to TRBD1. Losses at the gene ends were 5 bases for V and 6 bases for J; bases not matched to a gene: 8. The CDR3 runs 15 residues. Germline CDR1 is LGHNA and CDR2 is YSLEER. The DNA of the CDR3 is TGCGCCAGCAGCAATTCCGGGACAGGGGGAGATGGCTACACCTTC. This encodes CASSNSGTGGDGYTF.

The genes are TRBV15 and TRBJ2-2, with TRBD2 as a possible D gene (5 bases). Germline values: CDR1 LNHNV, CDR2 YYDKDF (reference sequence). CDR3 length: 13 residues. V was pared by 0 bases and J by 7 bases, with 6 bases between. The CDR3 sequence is CATSREEVGELFF. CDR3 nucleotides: TGTGCCACCAGCAGAGAGGAGGTCGGGGAGCTGTTTTTT.

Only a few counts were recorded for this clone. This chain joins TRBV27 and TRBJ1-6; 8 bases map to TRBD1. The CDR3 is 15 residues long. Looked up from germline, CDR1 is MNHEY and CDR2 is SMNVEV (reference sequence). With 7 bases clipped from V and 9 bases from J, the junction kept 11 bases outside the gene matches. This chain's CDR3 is CASTVKGQGFSPLHF. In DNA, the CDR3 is TGTGCCAGCACCGTAAAAGGACAGGGTTTTTCACCCCTCCACTTT.